This record looks at one T cell receptor (beta chain) sequence and its context. Antigen unknown. The assay was immunoSEQ multiplex PCR, and TCRdb's table has in-frame clones only and misses some. This sample yields tens of thousands of clones, of which 90% are seen a single time; roughly 2.6% belongs to the top ten. The data derive from a study of T cell clones after liver transplantation. Whole-study context: Immunosuppression withdrawal was tried within 2 years after liver transplantation in this trial.

The length of the CDR3 is 13 residues. V shed 2 bases and J shed 7 bases, with 9 bases lying between them. Germline CDR1 is MDHEN and CDR2 is SYDVKM. Points from the study as a whole: A larger donor-reactive than third-party decline suggested partial antigen-specific deletion.

The genes are TRBV28 and TRBJ1-5; D possibly corresponds to TRBD1 (5 bases). Sequences were derived from CD4+ T cells from blood, sampled before liver transplant. The receptor's source is a human donor who received a liver transplant. The CDR3 sequence: CASSLGGWQPQHF. CDR3 DNA sequence: TGTGCCAGCAGTTTAGGGGGTTGGCAGCCCCAGCATTTT.